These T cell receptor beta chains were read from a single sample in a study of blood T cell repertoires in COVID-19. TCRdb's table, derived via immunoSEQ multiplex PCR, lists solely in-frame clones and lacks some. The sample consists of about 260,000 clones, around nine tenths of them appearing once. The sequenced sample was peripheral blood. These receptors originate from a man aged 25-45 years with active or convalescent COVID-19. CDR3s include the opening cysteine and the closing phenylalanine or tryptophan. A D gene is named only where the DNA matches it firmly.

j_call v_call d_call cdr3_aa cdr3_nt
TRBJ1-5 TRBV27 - CASSKDINQPQHF TGTGCCAGCAGCAAGGACATCAATCAGCCCCAGCATTTT
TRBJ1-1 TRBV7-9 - CASSLWASEAFF TGTGCCAGCAGCTTATGGGCGTCCGAAGCTTTCTTT
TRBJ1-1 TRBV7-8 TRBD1 CASSLDGTGGPAFF TGTGCCAGCAGCTTAGACGGGACAGGGGGCCCAGCTTTCTTT
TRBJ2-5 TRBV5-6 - CASSLVSYTKETQYF TGTGCCAGCAGCTTGGTTTCGTACACAAAAGAGACCCAGTACTTC
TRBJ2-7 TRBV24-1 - CATSDQETYEQYF TGTGCCACCAGTGATCAGGAAACCTACGAGCAGTACTTC
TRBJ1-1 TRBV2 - CASTLIAGVTEAFF TGTGCCAGCACCCTTATAGCAGGGGTCACTGAAGCTTTCTTT
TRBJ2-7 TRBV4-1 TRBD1 CASSQGQGAYEQYF TGCGCCAGCAGCCAGGGACAGGGGGCCTACGAGCAGTACTTC
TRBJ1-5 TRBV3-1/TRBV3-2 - CASSQDSVFGNQPQHF TGTGCCAGCAGCCAAGACTCGGTCTTTGGCAATCAGCCCCAGCATTTT
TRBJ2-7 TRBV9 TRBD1 CASSDPGQGFDEQYF TGTGCCAGCAGCGACCCGGGACAGGGTTTCGACGAGCAGTACTTC
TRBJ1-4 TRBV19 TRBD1 CASSIYGRGNEKLFF TGTGCCAGTAGTATATACGGCAGGGGGAATGAAAAACTGTTTTTT
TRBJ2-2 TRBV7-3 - CASSLETGELFF TGTGCCAGCAGCTTAGAGACCGGGGAGCTGTTTTTT
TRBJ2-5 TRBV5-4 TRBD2 CASSLEGGGETQYF TGTGCCAGCAGCTTGGAGGGCGGGGGAGAGACCCAGTACTTC
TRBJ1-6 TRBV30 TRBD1 CAWSEGTVSPLHF TGTGCCTGGAGTGAAGGGACAGTCTCACCCCTCCACTTT
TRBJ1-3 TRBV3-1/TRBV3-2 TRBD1 CASSLGTASGNTIYF TGTGCCAGCAGCCTTGGGACAGCCTCTGGAAACACCATATATTTT
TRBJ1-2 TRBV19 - CASSIRGEVNYGYTF TGTGCCAGTAGTATCCGGGGAGAGGTTAACTATGGCTACACCTTC
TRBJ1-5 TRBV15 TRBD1 CATSKDRGFGQPQHF TGTGCCACCAGCAAGGACAGGGGATTCGGTCAGCCCCAGCATTTT